The next 20 T cell receptor beta chains were all read from a single sample in a study of cytomegalovirus exposure and HLA in healthy donors. Primers for the PCR totalled 60 Vbeta and 13 Jbeta. Produced via immunoSEQ multiplex PCR; TCRdb's table is partial and in-frame only. The sample holds approximately 170,000 clones, around 62% seen once. The sample consisted of PBMCs. The receptor source for this set is a man aged 40-55 years in good health and CMV-seronegative.

The chain is built from TRBV12-5 and TRBJ2-3; 12 bases fit TRBD2. The V gene end was trimmed by 5 bases and the J gene end by 3 bases; junction bases not matched to a gene: 3. CDR3 size: 15 residues. From germline, CDR1 is LGHNT and CDR2 FRNRAP. DNA of the CDR3: TGTGCTAGTGGTCCCGGACTAGCGGGAACAGATACGCAGTATTTT. It yields the protein CASGPGLAGTDTQYF. Drawing the rest from reference TRBV12-5 and TRBJ2-3, the complete variable domain is DARVTQTPRHKVTEMGQEVTMRCQPILGHNTVFWYRQTMMQGLELLAYFRNRAPLDDSGMPKDRFSAEMPDATLATLKIQPSEPRDSAVYFCASGPGLAGTDTQYFGPGTRLTVL.

This chain connects TRBV4-1 to TRBJ2-5, with D maybe TRBD1 (5 bases). The CDR3 has 14 amino acids. CDR1 MGHRA and CDR2 YSYEKL come from the germline V gene. V shed 0 bases and J shed 4 bases, with 9 bases lying between them. CDR3 in amino acids: CASSQDARAETQYF. The CDR3 DNA follows: TGCGCCAGCAGCCAAGATGCCAGGGCAGAGACCCAGTACTTC.

The chain joins TRBV7-2 to TRBJ2-2, with 10 nucleotides matching TRBD1. This CDR3 region has 16 residues. Germline values: CDR1 SGHTA, CDR2 FQGNSA. Unmatched junction bases numbered 12, after V lost 10 bases and J lost 4 bases. CDR3 coding DNA: TGTGCCAACCTACCACCGGGACAGGGGATCACCGGGGAGCTGTTTTTT. Translated, it gives CANLPPGQGITGELFF.

The chain couples TRBV5-1 to TRBJ2-5, with TRBD2 matching over 8 bases. The CDR3 extends over 16 amino acids. CDR1 and CDR2 (germline): SGHRS, YFSETQ. V was pared by 1 base and J by 7 bases, with 12 bases of the junction left unmatched. CDR3: CASSLLSGEAFGTQYF. In DNA, the CDR3 is TGCGCCAGCAGCTTGCTTAGCGGGGAAGCTTTTGGGACCCAGTACTTC. The variable domain in full, with the rest retrieved from reference TRBV5-1 and TRBJ2-5, is KAGVTQTPRYLIKTRGQQVTLSCSPISGHRSVSWYQQTPGQGLQFLFEYFSETQRNKGNFPGRFSGRQFSNSRSEMNVSTLELGDSALYLCASSLLSGEAFGTQYFGPGTRLLVL.

This chain joins TRBV6-1 and TRBJ1-1; D remains unclear. The germline gives CDR1 MNHNS, CDR2 SASEGT. The CDR3 sequence is 14 residues long. Deletions cut 2 bases from V and 3 bases from J, with 10 bases between. The CDR3 region has the DNA TGTGCCAGCAGTGAAACTTGGCGGGACACTGAAGCTTTCTTT. It yields the protein CASSETWRDTEAFF.

This chain uses TRBV4-3 with TRBJ1-3; a weak D match, TRBD1 (5 bases). Germline lookup yields CDR1 LGHNA and CDR2 YSLEER. V dropped 0 bases and J dropped 0 bases, with 12 bases sitting between them. CDR3 size: 17 residues. The CDR3 here is CASSQEGGVDSGNTIYF. In DNA form, the CDR3 reads TGCGCCAGCAGCCAAGAGGGGGGAGTAGACTCTGGAAACACCATATATTTT.

V gene TRBV10-3 combines with J gene TRBJ2-1; tentatively, D is TRBD1 (6 bases). Germline assignment: CDR1 ENHRY and CDR2 SYGVKD. Trimming took 6 bases from V and 0 from J, leaving 12 bases between them. The CDR3 is made up of 15 amino acids. In DNA form, the CDR3 reads TGTGCCATCAGAACTACAGGGAACTCCTACAATGAGCAGTTCTTC. This translates into CAIRTTGNSYNEQFF.

The rearrangement uses TRBV6-4 and TRBJ1-6; 10 bases align to TRBD1. This CDR3 has 15 amino acids. Germline trimming cut 5 bases from V and 10 bases from J; bases unmatched to any gene: 8. CDR1 is MRHNA, CDR2 SNTAGT, per germline. CDR3: CASSKSGTGVSPLHF. The DNA for the CDR3 is TGTGCCAGCAGTAAATCCGGGACAGGGGTATCACCCCTCCACTTT.

V and J are TRBV19 and TRBJ2-1, with a possible D match to TRBD1 (6 bases). The CDR3 is made up of 14 amino acids. Trimming pared 7 bases from V and 7 bases from J, leaving 17 bases between. Per the germline V gene, CDR1 is LNHDA and CDR2 is SQIVND (reference sequence). The CDR3 protein is CASINPARGNEQFF. The CDR3, as DNA: TGTGCCAGTATCAACCCCGCTAGGGGGAATGAGCAGTTCTTC.

This clone showed up just a few times. V and J are TRBV18 and TRBJ2-7; 7 bases fit TRBD1. The germline V gene has CDR1 KGHSH and CDR2 LQKENI. CDR3 length: 15 amino acids. J was trimmed by 0 bases and V by 3 bases; bases with no gene match: 5. Here the CDR3 DNA reads TGTGCCAGCTCACCGGGCCGGGACAGCTCCTACGAGCAGTACTTC. Amino acid sequence: CASSPGRDSSYEQYF.

CDR3: CASSPEVEQFF. The CDR3 bases are TGTGCCAGCTCACCAGAGGTTGAGCAGTTCTTC. This chain joins TRBV18 and TRBJ2-1, with no clear D. Germline lookup yields CDR1 KGHSH and CDR2 LQKENI. CDR3 size: 11 residues. Trimming removed 2 bases from V and 9 bases from J, with 5 bases in between.

The rearrangement links TRBV5-6 to TRBJ2-7; possibly TRBD2 for D (6 bases). The CDR3 totals 13 residues. V shed 5 bases and J shed 1 base, with 10 bases lying between them. The germline CDR1 and CDR2 sequences are SGHDT and YYEEEE. CDR3: CASSIGGSYEQYF. The CDR3 DNA reads TGTGCCAGCAGTATTGGAGGGTCCTACGAGCAGTACTTC.

The genes are TRBV28 and TRBJ2-4, with a possible D match to TRBD1 (5 bases). This CDR3 is 15 amino acids long. Trimming cost V 5 bases and J 3 bases, with 14 bases left between them. Germline V lookup: CDR1 MDHEN, CDR2 SYDVKM. Here the CDR3 reads CASSPNDSVKNIQYF. CDR3 DNA sequence: TGTGCCAGCAGTCCCAATGACAGTGTCAAAAACATTCAGTACTTC.

The chain employs TRBV18 and TRBJ2-7; D may be TRBD2 (6 bases). The V end lost 1 base, the J end lost 3 bases, and 16 bases lay between the germline ends. The CDR3 sequence is 16 residues long. Per the germline V gene, CDR1 is KGHSH and CDR2 is LQKENI. The CDR3 DNA follows: TGTGCCAGCTCACCACAAATAGCGGCAGAGGTCTACGAGCAGTACTTC. This encodes CASSPQIAAEVYEQYF.

This clone was found a few times. V is TRBV29-1 and J is TRBJ2-7; 8 bases fit TRBD1. V was pared by 2 bases and J by 7 bases, with 4 bases of the junction left unmatched. The CDR3 is 12 amino acids. Germline-derived CDR1 and CDR2 are SQVTM and ANQGSEA. CDR3 DNA sequence: TGCAGCGTTGAACAGGGGGCGGGAGAGCAGTACTTC. It translates to CSVEQGAGEQYF.

This chain connects TRBV5-1 to TRBJ1-4; TRBD1 matches 9 bases. With V trimmed by 0 bases and J by 7 bases, 7 bases remained unmatched. This CDR3 has 16 amino acids. Germline V CDR1 and CDR2: SGHRS, YFSETQ. The CDR3, as DNA: TGCGCCAGCAGCTTGGTTTTGACAGGGGGTGGTGAAAAACTGTTTTTT. Translating gives CASSLVLTGGGEKLFF.

The J gene is TRBJ2-3, the V gene TRBV19; 11 bases are shared with TRBD1. This CDR3 has 14 residues. CDR1 and CDR2 from the germline V gene are LNHDA and SQIVND (reference sequence). V lost 10 bases, J lost 2 bases, and 5 bases stayed unmatched. The DNA of the CDR3 is TGTGCCACTAGGGACAGGGGGGTCACAGATACGCAGTATTTT. Encoded protein: CATRDRGVTDTQYF.

This clone has only a few counts. This chain uses TRBV4-3 with TRBJ1-1, with no clear D. The CDR3 length is 13 residues. Germline CDR1 reads LGHNA; CDR2 reads YSLEER. The ends were cut back, 8 bases at V and 5 bases at J, with 15 bases in the middle. The CDR3 DNA follows: TGCGCCAGCCGGGAGGGAGGGAGGACTGAAGCTTTCTTT. Encoded protein: CASREGGRTEAFF.

The rearrangement uses TRBV30 and TRBJ2-5; D is possibly TRBD2 (5 bases). The CDR3 runs to 11 residues. From germline, CDR1 is GTSNPN and CDR2 SVGIG (reference sequence). Trimming took 0 bases from V and 11 from J, leaving 10 bases between them. The CDR3 bases are TGTGCCTGGAGTGTATTGGGAGAGCAGTACTTC. Residues: CAWSVLGEQYF.

The rearrangement joins TRBV7-2 to TRBJ2-7; tentatively, D is TRBD2 (6 bases). CDR1 is SGHTA, CDR2 FQGNSA, per germline. CDR3 length equals 14 residues. Trimming took 2 bases from V and 4 from J, leaving 12 bases between them. In nucleotides, the CDR3 is TGTGCCAGCAGCTTACAGGAGGGAAGATACGAGCAGTACTTC. Translating gives CASSLQEGRYEQYF.